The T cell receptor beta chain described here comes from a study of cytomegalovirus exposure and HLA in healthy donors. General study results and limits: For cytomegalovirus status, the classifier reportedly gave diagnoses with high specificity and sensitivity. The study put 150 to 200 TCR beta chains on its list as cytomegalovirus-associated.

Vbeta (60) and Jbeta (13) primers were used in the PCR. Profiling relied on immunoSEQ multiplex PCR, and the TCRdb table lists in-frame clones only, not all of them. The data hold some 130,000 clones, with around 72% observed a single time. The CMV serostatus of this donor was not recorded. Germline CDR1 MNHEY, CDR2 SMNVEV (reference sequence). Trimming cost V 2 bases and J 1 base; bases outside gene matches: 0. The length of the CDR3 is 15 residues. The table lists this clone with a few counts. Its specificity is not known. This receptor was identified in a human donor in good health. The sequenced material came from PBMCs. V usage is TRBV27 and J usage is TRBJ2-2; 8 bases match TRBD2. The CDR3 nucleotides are TGTGCCAGCAGTTTAAGCGGGGGGAACACCGGGGAGCTGTTTTTT. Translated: CASSLSGGNTGELFF.